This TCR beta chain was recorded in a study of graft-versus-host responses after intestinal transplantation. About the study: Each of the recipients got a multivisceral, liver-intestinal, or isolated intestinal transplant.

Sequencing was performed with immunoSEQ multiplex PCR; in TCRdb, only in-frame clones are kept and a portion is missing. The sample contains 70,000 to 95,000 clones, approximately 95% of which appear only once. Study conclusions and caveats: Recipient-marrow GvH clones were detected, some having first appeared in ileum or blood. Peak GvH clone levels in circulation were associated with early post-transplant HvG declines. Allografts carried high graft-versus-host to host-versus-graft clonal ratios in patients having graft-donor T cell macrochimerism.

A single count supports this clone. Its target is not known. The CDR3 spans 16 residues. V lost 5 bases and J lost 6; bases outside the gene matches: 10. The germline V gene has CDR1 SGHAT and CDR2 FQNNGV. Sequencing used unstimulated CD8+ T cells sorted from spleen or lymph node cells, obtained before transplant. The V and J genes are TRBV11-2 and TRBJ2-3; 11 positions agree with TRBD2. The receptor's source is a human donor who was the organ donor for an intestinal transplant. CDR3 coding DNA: TGTGCCAGCAGCCGCCCTAGCGGGGGGCCTCCGGATACGCAGTATTTT. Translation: CASSRPSGGPPDTQYF. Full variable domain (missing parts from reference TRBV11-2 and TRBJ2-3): EAGVAQSPRYKIIEKRQSVAFWCNPISGHATLYWYQQILGQGPKLLIQFQNNGVVDDSQLPKDRFSAERLKGVDSTLKIQPAKLEDSAVYLCASSRPSGGPPDTQYFGPGTRLTVL.